This T cell receptor beta chain emerged from a study of blood T cell repertoires in COVID-19. Study-wide context: From T cells, B-cell-depleted T cells, or PBMCs came the material, which was cDNA or gDNA.

Patients in Seattle were enrolled during active infection, then followed longitudinally. Original handling: Estimation of nucleated cell counts relied on the amplification of reference gene primers. The assay was immunoSEQ multiplex PCR, and TCRdb's table has in-frame clones only and misses some. V and J calls and clone size are copied from that table; D and trimming were computed from the DNA. Here the sample spans 350,000 or so clones, roughly 89% being singletons. This TCR came from a woman between 55 and 75 years old with COVID-19, enrolled during active disease. What was sequenced was peripheral blood.

This chain's CDR3 is CASSIGGRNQPQHF. CDR3 bases: TGTGCCAGTAGTATTGGCGGGCGCAATCAGCCCCAGCATTTT. The chain is built from TRBV19 and TRBJ1-5; D call uncertain. With 3 bases removed from V and 2 bases from J, the gap between germline ends came to 8 bases. Per germline, CDR1 LNHDA and CDR2 SQIVND (reference sequence). The CDR3 totals 14 residues.